This T cell receptor beta chain was profiled in a study of T cells in Graves' hyperthyroidism and ophthalmopathy. Trimming cost V 7 bases and J 5 bases, with 11 bases left between them. The germline V gene has CDR1 MNHNS and CDR2 SASEGT. This CDR3 spans 12 amino acids. The source material, RNA transcripts, was used to amplify TCR beta CDR3 regions. The TCR CDR3 was amplified in a first-round RT-PCR using the HTBI primer set. Each CDR3 protein gets one entry after TCRdb re-called the multiplex PCR reads with MiXCR. The data hold about 340,000 distinct CDR3 sequences, with about 20% observed a single time.

The J gene is TRBJ1-2, the V gene TRBV6-1; possibly TRBD1 for D (5 bases). Sequencing was performed on blood. This receptor was obtained from a woman aged 45-65 years with Graves' hyperthyroidism. The CDR3 nucleotides are TGTGCCAGCAATGGACACGAATATGGCTACACCTTC. Residues: CASNGHEYGYTF.